This entry features one T cell receptor (beta chain) sequence. This entry comes from a study of blood T cells in healthy people across ages. Across the study: Per every two T cells, about one barcoded beta molecule was captured by template switching.

A second PCR of 7 to 11 cycles used a sample-barcoded 5' primer and a J-beta primer mix. All cDNA molecules were each tagged by a template-switch adaptor with 12 random nucleotides. The yield of each sample was at least 3 million CDR3-containing paired-end reads. TCRdb re-called the 5' RACE reads through MiXCR, storing one row per CDR3 protein. This sample has around 1.1 million distinct CDR3 sequences, with 35% to 40% found just once. CDR1 is MNHEY and CDR2 is SMNVEV in the germline V gene (reference sequence). CDR3 size: 16 residues. V was clipped by 11 bases and J by 2 bases, with 22 bases between them.

The receptor was derived from a young man in good health. The sequencing sample was made of blood. The chain couples TRBV27 to TRBJ2-1, with D perhaps TRBD1 or TRBD2 (6 bases each). CDR3 region: CAGIPRGQGPYNEQFF. The DNA for the CDR3 is TGTGCCGGCATCCCCCGGGGGCAGGGGCCCTACAATGAGCAGTTCTTC.